The 18 T cell receptor beta chains below come from one sample, sequenced in a study of read filtering for tumor transcriptome and immune sequencing. The library was built from about 400 ng RNA with molecular barcoded adaptors for alpha/delta and beta/gamma chains. TCRdb called the reads again in MiXCR, with one record for every CDR3 protein. The table shows some 46,000 distinct CDR3 sequences, with over 9.5% occurring only once. The specimen sequenced was a population of CD138-negative cells sorted from bone marrow. Receptor source: a donor at least 40 years old with multiple myeloma.

This clonotype was detected many times. This chain connects TRBV20-1 to TRBJ2-2; D unresolved. Germline CDR1 DFQATT, CDR2 SNEGSKA (reference sequence). CDR3 length: 16 residues. Trimming pared 2 bases from V and 5 bases from J, leaving 18 bases between. CDR3 nucleotides: TGCAGTGCTAGAATTGCCAAATCTTCAAAGACCGGGGAGCTGTTTTTT. It translates to CSARIAKSSKTGELFF.

In regard to this clonotype: A junction end diverges from the germline sequence, so it may reflect a read error. The chain links TRBV4-1 to TRBJ2-1; 8 bases are shared with TRBD1. This CDR3 region has 15 residues. The V gene's germline CDR1 is MGHRA and CDR2 YSYEKL. In DNA, the CDR3 is TGCGCCAGCAGCCAAGGGGACAGGCCCTATAATGAGAAGTTCTTC. Translating it yields CASSQGDRPYNEKFF.

In the case of this clonotype: This likely reflects a read error, since a far larger clone is one base away. The chain uses TRBV7-3 and TRBJ2-3; weak D call: TRBD2 (5 bases). The germline CDR1 and CDR2 sequences are SGHTA and FQGTGA. Trimming left V 5 bases short and J 2 bases short, with 11 bases between. This CDR3 comprises 14 residues. Written as DNA, the CDR3 is TGTGCCAGCAGCCCCCAGCGGCTCACAGATACGCAGTATTTT. It codes for CASSPQRLTDTQYF.

This clonotype came up many times. The CDR3 here is CATSDFGKGDGELFF. As DNA, the CDR3 is TGTGCCACCAGTGATTTTGGAAAGGGCGACGGGGAGCTGTTTTTT. The chain links TRBV24-1 to TRBJ2-2; D ambiguous. CDR3 size: 15 residues. In germline, CDR1 is KGHDR, CDR2 SFDVKD. V was cut by 1 base and J by 7 bases, with 12 bases left in between.

This clonotype was seen at least ten times. This chain joins TRBV20-1 and TRBJ2-2; possibly TRBD2 for D (6 bases). CDR1 is DFQATT, CDR2 SNEGSKA, per germline (reference sequence). CDR3 length equals 14 residues. Trimming left V 1 base short and J 2 bases short, with 8 bases between. The CDR3 protein is CSARGDLNTGELFF. The CDR3 bases are TGCAGTGCTAGAGGGGACTTAAACACCGGGGAGCTGTTTTTT.

There are many counts of this clonotype. The J gene is TRBJ2-4, the V gene TRBV6-1; TRBD1 agrees at 11 bases. The CDR3 contains 22 residues. After removal of 3 bases from V and 0 bases from J, the junction contained 19 bases not matched to a gene. Germline V gives CDR1 MNHNS, CDR2 SASEGT. The CDR3 DNA reads as TGTGCCAGCAGTGAGAAAGGGGACAGGGGGGAACCCTCTCGGCTAGCCAAAAACATTCAGTACTTC. Translated: CASSEKGDRGEPSRLAKNIQYF.

This clonotype was seen many times. One end of the junction does not line up with germline, which may come from a read error. DNA for the CDR3: TGTGCCAGCAGTGAGGCTCTACTAGGGGTGTCTTTT. Its protein is CASSEALLGVSF. J is TRBJ2-3 and V is TRBV6-1, with D perhaps TRBD1 or TRBD2 (5 bases each). Germline V gene data show CDR1 as MNHNS and CDR2 as SASEGT. This CDR3 spans 12 amino acids.

This clonotype was found a few times. The chain joins TRBV9 to TRBJ1-1; D gene unclear. This CDR3 is built from 14 residues. Trimming removed 3 bases from V and 5 bases from J, with 14 bases in between. The germline V gene encodes CDR1 SGDLS and CDR2 YYNGEE. The CDR3 spells CASSETGTQTEAFF. CDR3 DNA sequence: TGTGCCAGCAGCGAGACGGGAACCCAAACTGAAGCTTTCTTT.

This clonotype was counted a few times. A much bigger clone sits one base away, suggesting this may be a read error. This chain links TRBV3-1 with TRBJ2-7, with D possibly TRBD2 on 6 matching bases. Germline lookup yields CDR1 LGHDT and CDR2 YNNKEL (reference sequence). CDR3 length: 13 amino acids. Here the CDR3 reads CASSQRRTTELYF. CDR3 sequence (DNA): TGTGCCAGCAGCCAACGGAGGACTACCGAGCTGTACTTC.

As to this clonotype: This may arise from a read error, as a much more abundant clone is one base away. This sequence joins TRBV20-1 and TRBJ2-1; 11 positions match TRBD2. This CDR3 is 16 amino acids long. The V gene's germline CDR1 is DFQATT and CDR2 SNEGSKA (reference sequence). In DNA form, the CDR3 reads TGCAGTGCTAGAGATGAATCTAGCGGGAGGCGGAATGAGCAGTCCTTC. This gives the protein CSARDESSGRRNEQSF.

This clonotype was counted at least ten times. The chain joins TRBV4-3 to TRBJ2-7, with D hard to call. There are 15 residues in the CDR3. Germline loops: CDR1 LGHNA, CDR2 YSLEER. The germline V and J ends were trimmed by 3 bases and 6 bases, with 18 bases remaining between them. The CDR3 loop is CASSQTLKSGREQYF. The CDR3 DNA reads TGCGCCAGCAGCCAGACCCTCAAATCAGGTCGCGAGCAGTACTTC.

This clonotype was counted ten times or more. The chain has TRBV19 and TRBJ1-5; tentative D call: TRBD1 (6 bases). Trimming left V 2 bases short and J 11 bases short, with 19 bases between. The CDR3 is 15 amino acids. Germline CDR1 is LNHDA and CDR2 is SQIVND (reference sequence). CDR3 protein: CASSISTGGLGAQHF. Written as DNA, the CDR3 is TGTGCCAGTAGTATAAGTACGGGGGGCCTCGGGGCCCAGCATTTT.

V usage is TRBV30 and J usage is TRBJ2-2; 9 nucleotides align to TRBD1. Germline assignment: CDR1 GTSNPN and CDR2 SVGIG (reference sequence). The CDR3 contains 14 residues. After removal of 3 bases from V and 6 bases from J, the junction contained 5 bases not matched to a gene. CDR3 nucleotides: TGTGCCTGGAGGGATGACAGGGGGGCCGGGGAGCTGTTTTTT. It yields the protein CAWRDDRGAGELFF.

This clonotype was seen at least ten times. CDR3 DNA: TGTGCCAGCTCACCTGAGGGGGGTAGGAATCAGCCCCAGCATTTT. Translating gives CASSPEGGRNQPQHF. This chain uses TRBV18 with TRBJ1-5, with D possibly TRBD1 on 6 matching bases. Trimming took 3 bases from V and 4 from J, leaving 13 bases between them. Germline assignment: CDR1 KGHSH and CDR2 LQKENI. This CDR3 spans 15 amino acids.

J is TRBJ2-2 and V is TRBV18; no clear D gene. Looked up from germline, CDR1 is KGHSH and CDR2 is LQKENI. This CDR3 has 16 amino acids. Trimming stripped 1 base from V and 8 bases from J, with 17 bases between. The CDR3 region is CASSPRGTPRRGELFF. The DNA of the CDR3 is TGTGCCAGCTCACCACGCGGCACTCCCCGTAGAGGGGAGCTGTTTTTT. Supplemented by reference TRBV18 and TRBJ2-2, the full variable domain reads NAGVMQNPRHLVRRRGQEARLRCSPMKGHSHVYWYRQLPEEGLKFMVYLQKENIIDESGMPKERFSAEFPKEGPSILRIQQVVRGDSAAYFCASSPRGTPRRGELFFGEGSRLTVL.

This clonotype was seen ten or more times. This sequence joins TRBV3-1 and TRBJ2-5; D is undetermined. Deletions cut 4 bases from V and 5 bases from J, with 8 bases between. The germline V gene encodes CDR1 LGHDT and CDR2 YNNKEL (reference sequence). CDR3 length: 12 amino acids. CDR3 region: CASSRVRETQYF. CDR3 DNA: TGTGCCAGCAGCCGCGTCCGGGAGACCCAGTACTTC.

Points on this clonotype: A read error likely explains this, since a far larger clone differs by one base. The J gene is TRBJ2-7, the V gene TRBV7-2; the D gene is possibly TRBD1 (5 bases). CDR3 length equals 15 residues. Germline loops: CDR1 SGHTA, CDR2 FQGNSA. Trimming pared 1 base from V and 5 bases from J, leaving 15 bases between. The CDR3 DNA reads as TGTGCCAGCAGCTTAGGACAGTGGAATTCCCACGAGCAGTACTTC. Translation gives CASSLGQWNSHEQYF.

This clonotype has a count of ten or more. The chain has TRBV6-5 and TRBJ2-7; D unresolved. The CDR3 is made up of 11 amino acids. The V end was cut by 9 bases, the J end by 6 bases, with 12 bases between. Germline values: CDR1 MNHEY, CDR2 SVGAGI. This CDR3 is CASTKGSEQYF. Here the CDR3 DNA reads TGTGCCAGTACTAAAGGCTCCGAGCAGTACTTC.